This T cell receptor (beta chain) was sequenced during a study of molecular identifiers for immune sequencing clone quantification. The CDR3 runs to 18 residues. V lost 5 bases to trimming and J lost 5 bases; unmatched junction nucleotides: 15. CDR1 is MNHNS, CDR2 SASEGT, per germline. TCRdb used MiXCR to reprocess the PCR reads, holding one entry per CDR3 protein. Of 460,000 or so distinct CDR3 sequences detected, roughly 23% appear once; the ten largest clones hold 0.7% to 1%. Sequencing was performed on naive CD8+ T cells from blood, with Jurkat cell RNA spiked in. As for subset: FACS-sorted CD8+CD4-CCR7+CD45RA+ naive T cells. This receptor was taken from a human donor in good health. Some libraries in this study had Jurkat cell RNA spiked in. V gene TRBV6-1 combines with J gene TRBJ2-5, with 12 bases identical to TRBD2. CDR3 DNA: TGTGCCAGCAGTCGCTACCCGGCTAGCGGGGGGGCCGGCGAGACCCAGTACTTC. This gives the protein CASSRYPASGGAGETQYF.